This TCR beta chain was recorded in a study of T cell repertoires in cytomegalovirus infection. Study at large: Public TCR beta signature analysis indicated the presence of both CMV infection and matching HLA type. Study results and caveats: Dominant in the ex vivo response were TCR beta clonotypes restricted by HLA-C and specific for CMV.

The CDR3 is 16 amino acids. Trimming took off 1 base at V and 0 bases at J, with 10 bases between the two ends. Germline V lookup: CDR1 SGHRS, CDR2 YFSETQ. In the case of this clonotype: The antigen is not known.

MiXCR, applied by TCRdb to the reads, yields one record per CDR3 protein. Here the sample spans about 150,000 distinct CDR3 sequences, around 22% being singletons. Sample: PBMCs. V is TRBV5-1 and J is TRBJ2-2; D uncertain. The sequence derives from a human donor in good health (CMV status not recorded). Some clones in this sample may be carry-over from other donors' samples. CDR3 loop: CASSLLARTNTGELFF. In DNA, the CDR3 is TGCGCCAGCAGCTTGCTCGCAAGAACGAACACCGGGGAGCTGTTTTTT. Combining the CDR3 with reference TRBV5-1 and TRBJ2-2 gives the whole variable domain KAGVTQTPRYLIKTRGQQVTLSCSPISGHRSVSWYQQTPGQGLQFLFEYFSETQRNKGNFPGRFSGRQFSNSRSEMNVSTLELGDSALYLCASSLLARTNTGELFFGEGSRLTVL.